Shown below are 17 T cell receptor beta chains from a single sample sequenced in a study of blood T cell repertoires in COVID-19. Repertoires were generated with immunoSEQ multiplex PCR, while TCRdb's copy carries only in-frame clones and drops some. In the table there are about 140,000 clones, 81% of which are singletons. Source material: peripheral blood. The receptors were gathered from a woman between 55 and 75 years old with active or convalescent COVID-19.

The V gene is TRBV5-4, the J gene TRBJ2-1, with TRBD1 as a possible D gene (6 bases). The germline gives CDR1 SGHNT, CDR2 YYREEE (reference sequence). The CDR3 sequence is 15 residues long. V was trimmed by 0 bases and J by 3 bases, leaving 10 bases between them. CDR3 nucleotides: TGTGCCAGCAGCTTGGGCCAGGGGATCTACAATGAGCAGTTCTTC. Encoded protein: CASSLGQGIYNEQFF.

The J gene is TRBJ1-2, the V gene TRBV5-6; a weak D match, TRBD1 (5 bases). V dropped 4 bases and J dropped 5 bases, with 15 bases sitting between them. Per germline, CDR1 SGHDT and CDR2 YYEEEE. The CDR3 loop spans 14 amino acids. The CDR3 coding sequence is TGTGCCAGCAGCGTAACCTCAGGGAGGTATGGCTACACCTTC. Protein: CASSVTSGRYGYTF.

The sample holds a few counts of this clone. This chain uses TRBV4-1 with TRBJ1-1, with 7 bases fitting TRBD1. Germline V gene data show CDR1 as MGHRA and CDR2 as YSYEKL. Trimming removed 4 bases from V and 0 bases from J; junction bases left unmatched: 5. The CDR3 length is 15 residues. CDR3 loop: CASSPLGQLNTEAFF. The CDR3 nucleotides are TGCGCCAGCAGCCCCTTGGGACAGCTGAACACTGAAGCTTTCTTT.

This clone has more than one count but fewer than ten. The chain uses TRBV6-6 and TRBJ2-5; TRBD2 matches 12 bases. The V gene end was trimmed by 8 bases and the J gene end by 1 base; junction bases not matched to a gene: 5. CDR1 is MNHNY, CDR2 SVGAGI, per germline (reference sequence). The CDR3 sequence is 15 residues long. CDR3 bases: TGTGCCAGCTGTACTAGCGGGGGGCCCCAAGAGACCCAGTACTTC. It specifies CASCTSGGPQETQYF.

V and J are TRBV13 and TRBJ1-1, with a tentative D call TRBD1 (6 bases). There are 13 residues in the CDR3. Trimming pared 5 bases from V and 1 base from J, leaving 8 bases between. In germline, CDR1 is PRHDT, CDR2 FYEKMQ (reference sequence). The CDR3: CASSIQGNTEAFF. The CDR3 DNA follows: TGTGCCAGCAGCATACAGGGGAACACTGAAGCTTTCTTT.

A few counts support this clone. CDR3 DNA sequence: TGTGCCAGCAGTCGACTAGCCTACGAGCAGTACTTC. It is translated as CASSRLAYEQYF. V gene TRBV2 combines with J gene TRBJ2-7; D is possibly TRBD2 (6 bases). V lost 5 bases and J 2 bases, leaving 7 bases between the germline ends. The CDR3 totals 12 residues. Germline CDR1 reads SNHLY; CDR2 reads FYNNEI.

The rearrangement uses TRBV19 and TRBJ1-2, with D unresolved. The germline V and J ends were trimmed by 4 bases and 7 bases, with 10 bases remaining between them. Germline-derived CDR1 and CDR2 are LNHDA and SQIVND (reference sequence). This CDR3 spans 12 amino acids. The CDR3 sequence: CASSKSSSGYTF. The CDR3 DNA follows: TGTGCCAGTAGTAAATCATCGAGTGGCTACACCTTC.

J is TRBJ2-3 and V is TRBV7-3; TRBD2 agrees at 7 bases. This CDR3 has 15 residues. With 4 bases clipped from V and 5 bases from J, the junction kept 9 bases outside the gene matches. CDR1 is SGHTA and CDR2 is FQGTGA in the germline V gene. The CDR3, as DNA: TGTGCCAGCAGCTCGACAGCGGGAAGGGTAGATACGCAGTATTTT. Translating it yields CASSSTAGRVDTQYF.

The chain links TRBV5-1 to TRBJ1-3; 9 positions agree with TRBD1. The trim removed 0 bases at V and 2 bases at J, leaving 3 bases unmatched. CDR1 is SGHRS and CDR2 is YFSETQ in the germline V gene. The CDR3 is 16 amino acids. The chain's CDR3 is CASSLVGQGAGNTIYF. The CDR3 DNA reads TGCGCCAGCAGCTTGGTGGGACAGGGTGCTGGAAACACCATATATTTT.

This clone was observed once. The chain combines TRBV4-1 with TRBJ2-5; 12 nucleotides agree with TRBD1. The CDR3 has 17 amino acids. With 0 bases clipped from V and 1 base from J, the junction kept 3 bases outside the gene matches. Germline V gene data show CDR1 as MGHRA and CDR2 as YSYEKL. The CDR3 protein is CASSQDRDRGPQETQYF. The CDR3 DNA reads as TGCGCCAGCAGCCAAGATCGGGACAGGGGGCCCCAAGAGACCCAGTACTTC.

The chain couples TRBV6-5 to TRBJ2-2, with 7 nucleotides matching TRBD2. This CDR3 is built from 15 residues. V shed 5 bases and J 4 bases; nucleotides not matched to a gene: 7. Germline-derived CDR1 and CDR2 are MNHEY and SVGAGI. The CDR3 reads CASSRGTIGTGELFF. CDR3 nucleotide sequence: TGTGCCAGCAGTAGAGGGACTATAGGCACCGGGGAGCTGTTTTTT.

The genes are TRBV4-2 and TRBJ2-7; TRBD1 might be the D (5 bases). Trimming stripped 2 bases from V and 1 base from J, with 21 bases between. This CDR3 has 18 amino acids. The germline CDR1 and CDR2 sequences are LGHNA and YNFKEQ. CDR3 coding DNA: TGTGCCAGCAGCCAATACCTCGGTGGGGCGGACGAATCCTACGAGCAGTACTTC. It is translated as CASSQYLGGADESYEQYF.

CDR3 sequence: CATSDLGGAQKENTQYF. The CDR3 nucleotides read TGTGCCACCAGTGACCTAGGTGGGGCACAGAAGGAAAATACGCAGTATTTT. The chain has TRBV24-1 and TRBJ2-3, with D tentatively TRBD1 (5 bases). This CDR3 has 17 amino acids. Trimming shortened V by 4 bases and J by 7 bases, and 23 bases separated the two germline ends. From germline, CDR1 is KGHDR and CDR2 SFDVKD.

V is TRBV7-9 and J is TRBJ1-2, with TRBD1 identical over 7 bases. There are 15 residues in the CDR3. The junction had 8 bases not matched to a gene; V was cut back by 3 bases and J by 4 bases. The germline V gene has CDR1 SEHNR and CDR2 FQNEAQ (reference sequence). The CDR3 reads CASSFDRAAVYGYTF. CDR3 coding DNA: TGTGCCAGCAGCTTTGACAGGGCTGCTGTCTATGGCTACACCTTC.

This sequence joins TRBV6-5 and TRBJ2-5; possible D gene TRBD2, 7 bases. V lost 7 bases and J 2 bases, leaving 17 bases between the germline ends. The CDR3 covers 15 residues. Germline V gives CDR1 MNHEY, CDR2 SVGAGI. CDR3 sequence (DNA): TGTGCCAGCACCACTAAAAGGGGGGGTCAAGAGACCCAGTACTTC. It is translated as CASTTKRGGQETQYF.

The chain is built from TRBV7-2 and TRBJ1-6; D possibly corresponds to TRBD1 (5 bases). V was clipped by 4 bases and J by 5 bases, with 12 bases between them. Germline CDR1 SGHTA, CDR2 FQGNSA. This CDR3 has 15 residues. This CDR3 is CASSSHGGDNSPLHF. For the CDR3, the DNA is TGTGCCAGCAGCTCCCATGGAGGGGATAATTCACCCCTCCACTTT.

The V call is TRBV18, the J call TRBJ2-2; 11 positions match TRBD2. The CDR3 spans 16 residues. In germline, CDR1 is KGHSH, CDR2 LQKENI. The junction had 1 base not matched to a gene; V was cut back by 3 bases and J by 1 base. CDR3 amino acids: CASSPGTSGNTGELFF. DNA of the CDR3: TGTGCCAGCTCACCGGGGACTAGCGGGAACACCGGGGAGCTGTTTTTT.